What follows are 24 T cell receptor beta chains derived from one specimen sequenced in a study of response to subunit inactivated influenza vaccine. TCRdb fed the RT-PCR reads into MiXCR, producing one record per CDR3 protein. The sample lists about 520,000 distinct CDR3 sequences, about 25% seen once, with approximately 1.9% in the top ten. This specimen was CD4+ T cells sorted from PBMCs, taken roughly 5 days after vaccination. The receptors stem from a man aged 50 to 59 who received an inactivated influenza vaccine.

This chain joins TRBV20-1 and TRBJ1-1; the D gene is possibly TRBD1 (5 bases). Looked up from germline, CDR1 is DFQATT and CDR2 is SNEGSKA (reference sequence). The CDR3 covers 14 residues. Trimming took off 7 bases at V and 6 bases at J, with 21 bases between the two ends. The CDR3: CSGQLFLGEAEAFF. The CDR3 DNA reads as TGCAGTGGACAGTTATTCCTGGGGGAGGCTGAAGCTTTCTTT.

This clonotype has only one observation. V gene TRBV2 combines with J gene TRBJ1-2, with TRBD1 matching 7 bases. The CDR3 sequence is 15 residues long. Losses at the gene ends were 7 bases for V and 3 bases for J; bases not matched to a gene: 11. From germline, CDR1 is SNHLY and CDR2 FYNNEI. Here the CDR3 DNA reads TGTGCCAGCACCTTGCCTCTCAGGGGGGACTATGGCTACACCTTC. This translates into CASTLPLRGDYGYTF.

This clonotype showed up many times. V gene TRBV10-3 combines with J gene TRBJ1-4, with D maybe TRBD1 (5 bases). CDR3 length: 16 amino acids. CDR1 ENHRY and CDR2 SYGVKD come from the germline V gene. V lost 0 bases to trimming and J lost 2 bases, with 10 bases between them. The CDR3 DNA reads TGTGCCATCAGTGAGTCGCCCCAGGGTACTAATGAAAAACTGTTTTTT. Protein product: CAISESPQGTNEKLFF.

Only a few counts were recorded for this clonotype. The chain couples TRBV6-2 or TRBV6-3 to TRBJ1-6; D not resolved. Trimming took off 3 bases at V and 3 bases at J, with 9 bases between the two ends. The germline gives CDR1 MNHEY, CDR2 SVGEGT. The CDR3 contains 15 residues. The CDR3 sequence is CASSYGLNYNSPLHF. The CDR3 DNA reads as TGTGCCAGCAGTTATGGGCTCAACTATAATTCACCCCTCCACTTT.

J is TRBJ2-1 and V is TRBV7-3; the D gene could be TRBD1 or TRBD2 (5 bases each). The CDR3 loop spans 15 amino acids. The germline gives CDR1 SGHTA, CDR2 FQGTGA. V gave up 3 bases and J gave up 7 bases, with 16 bases separating them. The CDR3 region has the DNA TGTGCCAGCAGCTTCTTTTTCGGGGCCATAAATGAGCAGTTCTTC. Its translation: CASSFFFGAINEQFF.

This clonotype was counted a few times. The genes are TRBV12-3 or TRBV12-4 and TRBJ2-5; D might be TRBD2 (5 bases). This CDR3 is 13 amino acids long. V was shortened by 7 bases and J by 5 bases, with 14 bases between the two germline ends. The CDR3 reads CASTRGPRETQYF. DNA for the CDR3: TGTGCCAGCACTCGGGGTCCCCGGGAGACCCAGTACTTC.

V usage is TRBV30 and J usage is TRBJ2-6, with a possible D match to TRBD2 (6 bases). CDR1 is GTSNPN, CDR2 SVGIG, per germline (reference sequence). V shed 8 bases and J shed 0 bases, with 20 bases lying between them. The CDR3 runs to 17 residues. The chain's CDR3 is CAGGRQRLGSGANVLTF. The CDR3 region has the DNA TGTGCCGGAGGGAGACAGCGGCTCGGCTCTGGGGCCAACGTCCTGACTTTC.

The chain is built from TRBV7-2 and TRBJ2-4; D remains unclear. Trimming took off 2 bases at V and 0 bases at J, with 5 bases between the two ends. Per the germline V gene, CDR1 is SGHTA and CDR2 is FQGNSA. This CDR3 has 14 residues. CDR3 coding DNA: TGTGCCAGCAGCTTAAGTACAGCCAAAAACATTCAGTACTTC. It specifies CASSLSTAKNIQYF. Full variable domain (outside the CDR3, taken from reference TRBV7-2 and TRBJ2-4): GAGVSQSPSNKVTEKGKDVELRCDPISGHTALYWYRQSLGQGLEFLIYFQGNSAPDKSGLPSDRFSAERTGGSVSTLTIQRTQQEDSAVYLCASSLSTAKNIQYFGAGTRLSVL.

The DNA for the CDR3 is TGTGCCAGCAGTTACTCGTCAGCGAACCGCTACGAGCAGTACTTC. Its translation is CASSYSSANRYEQYF. The V gene is TRBV6-2 or TRBV6-3, the J gene TRBJ2-7; no clear D gene. Germline assignment: CDR1 MNHEY and CDR2 SVGEGT. Trimming left V 0 bases short and J 3 bases short, with 12 bases between. CDR3 length: 15 amino acids.

This clonotype occurred many times. This chain links TRBV5-6 with TRBJ2-1, with 9 bases that match TRBD2. This CDR3 region has 15 residues. V lost 1 base, J lost 2 bases, and 1 base stayed unmatched. The germline V gene encodes CDR1 SGHDT and CDR2 YYEEEE. The CDR3 DNA is TGTGCCAGCAGCTTGCCTAGCGGGGCCTACAATGAGCAGTTCTTC. Its protein is CASSLPSGAYNEQFF.

This clonotype was detected only a few times. The chain combines TRBV5-1 with TRBJ2-5; the D gene is possibly TRBD1 (6 bases). The CDR3 has 15 residues. The germline CDR1 and CDR2 sequences are SGHRS and YFSETQ. With 0 bases removed from V and 1 base from J, the gap between germline ends came to 10 bases. The CDR3 here is CASSLVGDIQETQYF. CDR3 bases: TGCGCCAGCAGCTTGGTAGGGGACATCCAAGAGACCCAGTACTTC.

The rearrangement joins TRBV29-1 to TRBJ1-1; 12 nucleotides match TRBD1. This CDR3 contains 14 residues. The ends lost 7 bases at V and 5 bases at J; junction bases unmatched: 8. Germline V CDR1 and CDR2: SQVTM, ANQGSEA. CDR3: CSASGQGAWTEAFF. The CDR3 coding sequence is TGCAGCGCTTCGGGACAGGGGGCTTGGACTGAAGCTTTCTTT. Full variable domain (remainder filled in from reference TRBV29-1 and TRBJ1-1): SAVISQKPSRDICQRGTSLTIQCQVDSQVTMMFWYRQQPGQSLTLIATANQGSEATYESGFVIDKFPISRPNLTFSTLTVSNMSPEDSSIYLCSASGQGAWTEAFFGQGTRLTVV.

The chain carries TRBV18 and TRBJ2-1; 8 bases match TRBD2. The junction had 11 bases not matched to a gene; V was cut back by 6 bases and J by 7 bases. The germline gives CDR1 KGHSH, CDR2 LQKENI. This CDR3 is built from 15 residues. This chain's CDR3 is CASSPRSGVLNEQFF. For the CDR3, the DNA is TGTGCCAGCTCGCCTCGTAGCGGGGTCCTGAATGAGCAGTTCTTC.

The rearrangement links TRBV27 to TRBJ1-6; 7 bases match TRBD1. The CDR3 loop spans 14 amino acids. Germline CDR1 and CDR2: MNHEY and SMNVEV (reference sequence). The J segment lost 6 bases and the V segment lost 7 bases, leaving 6 bases of the junction unmatched. CDR3 bases: TGTGCCAGCAAAACCGGGACAGTTAATTCACCCCTCCACTTT. Its translation is CASKTGTVNSPLHF.

The chain combines TRBV24-1 with TRBJ2-1; 7 bases match TRBD1. J gave up 12 bases and V 5 bases, and 3 bases lay outside the gene matches. The CDR3 is made up of 11 amino acids. CDR1 and CDR2 from the germline V gene are KGHDR and SFDVKD. The CDR3 here is CATSAPGGQFF. The CDR3 DNA reads as TGTGCCACCAGTGCCCCAGGGGGGCAGTTCTTC.

This clonotype was counted between two and nine times. In DNA, the CDR3 is TGCAGTGCTTTGGACTGGCAAAACAATGAGCAGTTCTTC. It yields the protein CSALDWQNNEQFF. This chain connects TRBV20-1 to TRBJ2-1; tentative D call: TRBD2 (5 bases). CDR1 and CDR2 (germline): DFQATT, SNEGSKA (reference sequence). This CDR3 has 13 residues. V gave up 5 bases and J gave up 5 bases, with 13 bases separating them.

The rearrangement uses TRBV24-1 and TRBJ2-1, with D tentatively TRBD2 (5 bases). V lost 6 bases and J lost 7, with 12 bases in between. The germline CDR1 and CDR2 sequences are KGHDR and SFDVKD. The CDR3 is made up of 13 amino acids. The CDR3 nucleotides are TGTGCCACCAGTAGCCTAGCCGGGAATGAGCAGTTCTTC. Translating it yields CATSSLAGNEQFF.

The chain couples TRBV20-1 to TRBJ2-1, with D possibly being TRBD2 (5 bases). Looked up from germline, CDR1 is DFQATT and CDR2 is SNEGSKA (reference sequence). The CDR3 contains 15 residues. Trimming pared 0 bases from V and 3 bases from J, leaving 12 bases between. The CDR3 sequence is CSARDIGGLYNEQFF. The DNA for the CDR3 is TGCAGTGCTAGAGATATTGGCGGGCTCTACAATGAGCAGTTCTTC.

This clonotype was picked up many times. The chain uses TRBV5-1 and TRBJ2-1, with D perhaps TRBD1 (6 bases). V lost 2 bases to trimming and J lost 5 bases, with 20 bases between them. CDR1 and CDR2 from the germline V gene are SGHRS and YFSETQ. CDR3 length: 17 amino acids. The CDR3 DNA sequence: TGCGCCAGCAGCTTTAGCCCTAACAGGGCCAGCAACAATGAGCAGTTCTTC. Encoded protein: CASSFSPNRASNNEQFF.

This clonotype was recorded many times. J is TRBJ2-1 and V is TRBV11-2; D is undetermined. CDR1 is SGHAT and CDR2 is FQNNGV in the germline V gene. The CDR3 has 13 residues. Trimming shortened V by 1 base and J by 6 bases, and 7 bases separated the two germline ends. The CDR3 region has the DNA TGTGCCAGCAGCTTAGTTCTTTTCAATGAGCAGTTCTTC. This translates into CASSLVLFNEQFF.

This clonotype was seen a few times. This chain uses TRBV6-1 with TRBJ2-7; perhaps D is TRBD1 or TRBD2 (5 bases each). The V gene's germline CDR1 is MNHNS and CDR2 SASEGT. Between the trimmed V and J ends, which lost 0 bases and 3 bases, there was a span of 6 bases. CDR3 size: 13 residues. CDR3 in DNA: TGTGCCAGCAGTGAAGCGGGACGCTACGAGCAGTACTTC. Its translation: CASSEAGRYEQYF.

This clonotype has ten or more counts. CDR3: CASRRQVSGANVLTF. The CDR3 DNA sequence: TGTGCCAGCAGGCGACAAGTCTCTGGGGCCAACGTCCTGACTTTC. The rearrangement joins TRBV5-5 to TRBJ2-6; D ambiguous. CDR3 length: 15 residues. Trimming left V 5 bases short and J 0 bases short, with 9 bases between. Germline-derived CDR1 and CDR2 are SGHKS and YYEKEE (reference sequence).

This clonotype was counted many times. CDR3 in amino acids: CASSSYQGAFHEQYF. DNA of the CDR3: TGTGCCAGCAGCTCTTATCAGGGGGCTTTCCACGAGCAGTACTTC. The V gene is TRBV7-9, the J gene TRBJ2-7; TRBD1 matches at 8 bases. The CDR3 spans 15 residues. V shed 4 bases, J shed 5 bases, and the junction held 10 bases outside the gene matches. Germline loops: CDR1 SEHNR, CDR2 FQNEAQ (reference sequence).

There are a few counts of this clonotype. This chain connects TRBV6-1 to TRBJ1-4; D perhaps matches TRBD1 (5 bases). CDR1 is MNHNS, CDR2 SASEGT, per germline. This CDR3 contains 13 residues. V was cut by 8 bases and J by 4 bases, with 11 bases left in between. This CDR3 is CASRGRYNEKLFF. CDR3 bases: TGTGCCAGCCGGGGACGGTATAATGAAAAACTGTTTTTT.